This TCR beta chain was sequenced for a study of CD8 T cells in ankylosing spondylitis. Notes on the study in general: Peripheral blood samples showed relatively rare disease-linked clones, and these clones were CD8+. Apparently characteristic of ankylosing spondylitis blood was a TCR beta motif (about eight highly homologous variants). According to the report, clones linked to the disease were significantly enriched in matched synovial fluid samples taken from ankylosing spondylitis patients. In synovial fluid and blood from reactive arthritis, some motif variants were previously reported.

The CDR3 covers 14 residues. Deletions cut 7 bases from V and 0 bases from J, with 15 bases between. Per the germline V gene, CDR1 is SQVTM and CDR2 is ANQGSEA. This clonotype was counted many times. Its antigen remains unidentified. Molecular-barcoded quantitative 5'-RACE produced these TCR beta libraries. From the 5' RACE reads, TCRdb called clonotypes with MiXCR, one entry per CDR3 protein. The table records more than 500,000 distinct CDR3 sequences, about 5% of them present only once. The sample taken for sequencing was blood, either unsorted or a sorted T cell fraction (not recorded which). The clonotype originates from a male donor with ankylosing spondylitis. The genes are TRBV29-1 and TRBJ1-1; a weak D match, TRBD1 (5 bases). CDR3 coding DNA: TGCAGCGCGGCCCAGGGACGGTTGAACACTGAAGCTTTCTTT. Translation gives CSAAQGRLNTEAFF.